What follows is one TCR beta chain and its context. Clones were read by immunoSEQ multiplex PCR, and TCRdb kept only the in-frame ones, dropping some. This table holds 80,000 to 100,000 clones, roughly 87% found once. V was pared by 1 base and J by 3 bases, with 19 bases between. Per germline, CDR1 SGHDT and CDR2 YYEEEE. This CDR3 region has 18 residues. The data stem from a study of blood T cell repertoires in COVID-19. Study context: Acute-phase and convalescent COVID-19 samples originated in the United States, Italy and Spain. PBMCs, B-cell-depleted T cells, or T cells provided the cDNA or gDNA that made up the material.

V and J are TRBV5-6 and TRBJ1-4, with a weak D call TRBD1 (6 bases). The specimen sequenced was peripheral blood. The receptor was derived from a man aged 70-80 years with acute or convalescent COVID-19. CDR3 region: CASSLYKLGGAANEKLFF. In DNA form, the CDR3 reads TGTGCCAGCAGCTTGTATAAGCTCGGGGGGGCGGCTAATGAAAAACTGTTTTTT.